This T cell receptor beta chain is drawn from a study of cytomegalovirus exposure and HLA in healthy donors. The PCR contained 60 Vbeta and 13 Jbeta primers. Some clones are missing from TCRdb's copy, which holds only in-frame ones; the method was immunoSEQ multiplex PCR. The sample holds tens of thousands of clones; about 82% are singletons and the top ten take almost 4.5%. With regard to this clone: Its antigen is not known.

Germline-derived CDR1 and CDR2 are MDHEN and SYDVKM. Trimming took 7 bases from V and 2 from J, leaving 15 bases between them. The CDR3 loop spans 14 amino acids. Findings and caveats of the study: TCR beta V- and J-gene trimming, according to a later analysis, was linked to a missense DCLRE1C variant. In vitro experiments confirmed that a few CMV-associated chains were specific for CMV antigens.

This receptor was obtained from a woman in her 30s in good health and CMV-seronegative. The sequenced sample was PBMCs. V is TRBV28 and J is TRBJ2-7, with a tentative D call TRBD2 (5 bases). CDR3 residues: CASIESRLPYEQYF. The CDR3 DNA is TGTGCCAGCATTGAGTCGAGACTACCCTACGAGCAGTACTTC. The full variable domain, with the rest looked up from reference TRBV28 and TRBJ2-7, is DVKVTQSSRYLVKRTGEKVFLECVQDMDHENMFWYRQDPGLGLRLIYFSYDVKMKEKGDIPEGYSVSREKKERFSLILESASTNQTSMYLCASIESRLPYEQYFGPGTRLTVT.